This is a list of T cell receptor beta chains from one sample in a study of blood T cell repertoires in COVID-19. The table came from immunoSEQ multiplex PCR; TCRdb's copy has only in-frame clones and leaves some out. This sample yields 95,000 to 110,000 clones, of which about 87% are seen a single time; around 15% belongs to the top ten. The sequenced sample was peripheral blood. The origin of the receptors is a middle-aged man with acute or convalescent COVID-19. Each CDR3 is given with its conserved first and last residue. D genes are given only for firm matches. Rows may omit the clone size; those that give it use once, few, many or a size class.

TRBV24-1	-	TRBD2	TRBJ2-7	CATSEREVPYEQYF	TGTGCCACCAGTGAGCGGGAGGTCCCCTACGAGCAGTACTTC
TRBV12-5	-	TRBD2	TRBJ2-2	CASGPGTSETGELFF	TGTGCTAGTGGTCCTGGGACTAGCGAGACCGGGGAGCTGTTTTTT
TRBV5-1	-	-	TRBJ1-2	CASSLTDYGYTF	TGCGCCAGCAGCTTGACAGATTATGGCTACACCTTC
TRBV19	-	-	TRBJ2-1	CASSKNRVYEQFF	TGTGCCAGTAGTAAAAATCGGGTTTATGAGCAGTTCTTC
TRBV7-9	-	TRBD1	TRBJ2-7	CASSQQGAYEQYF	TGTGCCAGCAGCCAACAGGGGGCCTACGAGCAGTACTTC
TRBV4-1	-	TRBD1	TRBJ1-1	CASSQDRQGSTEAFF	TGCGCCAGCAGCCAAGATAGACAGGGGAGCACTGAAGCTTTCTTT
TRBV5-1	-	-	TRBJ2-7	CASSPNQGVRRVYEQYF	TGCGCCAGCAGCCCAAACCAGGGGGTGAGGAGGGTCTACGAGCAGTACTTC
TRBV28	once	TRBD2	TRBJ2-4	CASSFGEGKNIQYF	TGTGCCAGCAGTTTCGGGGAGGGCAAAAACATTCAGTACTTC
TRBV27	once	TRBD2	TRBJ2-1	CASSTVRGRAYEQFF	TGTGCCAGCAGTACTGTCCGCGGGAGGGCCTATGAGCAGTTCTTC
TRBV2	-	TRBD2	TRBJ2-1	CASNGLAGDEQFF	TGTGCCAGCAACGGACTAGCGGGAGATGAGCAGTTCTTC
TRBV14	-	TRBD2	TRBJ2-1	CASSQDSLAGGSYNEQFF	TGTGCCAGCAGCCAAGATTCGCTAGCGGGAGGTTCCTACAATGAGCAGTTCTTC
TRBV10-2	-	-	TRBJ2-7	CASSESGGQQYF	TGCGCCAGCAGTGAGTCTGGAGGGCAGCAGTACTTC
TRBV24-1	-	-	TRBJ2-1	CATSSPSQGAYNEQFF	TGTGCCACCAGTAGCCCGTCCCAGGGCGCCTACAATGAGCAGTTCTTC
TRBV7-8	-	-	TRBJ1-3	CASSLVWGLDGDSGNTIYF	TGTGCCAGCAGCTTAGTTTGGGGGCTGGACGGGGATTCTGGAAACACCATATATTTT
TRBV7-8	-	TRBD1	TRBJ2-3	CASSLDRGSSDTQYF	TGTGCCAGCAGCTTAGACAGGGGGTCCTCTGATACGCAGTATTTT
TRBV7-9	-	TRBD2	TRBJ2-1	CASSPGTSGRAVYNEQFF	TGTGCCAGCAGCCCCGGGACTAGCGGGAGGGCCGTTTACAATGAGCAGTTCTTC
TRBV28	-	TRBD2	TRBJ2-4	CASSLFVGREGAKNIQYF	TGTGCCAGCAGTTTATTTGTGGGGCGGGAGGGAGCCAAAAACATTCAGTACTTC
TRBV2	-	-	TRBJ2-7	CASSVSGDEQYF	TGTGCCAGCAGTGTCTCGGGGGACGAGCAGTACTTC
TRBV6-5	few	TRBD2	TRBJ2-4	CASREAIAKNIQYF	TGTGCCAGCCGGGAGGCGATAGCCAAAAACATTCAGTACTTC
TRBV5-1	-	TRBD2	TRBJ2-3	CASSSAGDLPDTQYF	TGCGCCAGCAGCTCAGCGGGAGATCTTCCAGATACGCAGTATTTT
TRBV7-2	-	TRBD2	TRBJ2-3	CASSLTSGTDTQYF	TGTGCCAGCAGCTTAACTAGCGGCACAGATACGCAGTATTTT
TRBV5-4	once	-	TRBJ1-5	CASSSGGDQPQHF	TGTGCCAGCAGCTCCGGGGGGGATCAGCCCCAGCATTTT
TRBV4-2	-	-	TRBJ2-2	CASSRGFNTGELFF	TGTGCCAGCAGCAGGGGTTTCAACACCGGGGAGCTGTTTTTT
TRBV6-5	-	TRBD1	TRBJ1-5	CASRDNRGEQPQHF	TGTGCCAGCAGGGATAACAGGGGAGAGCAGCCCCAGCATTTT
TRBV5-1	-	TRBD1	TRBJ2-5	CASSFGTGSPTQYF	TGCGCCAGCAGCTTCGGGACAGGGTCCCCGACCCAGTACTTC
TRBV30	-	TRBD1	TRBJ1-4	CAWSPRQGVTNEKLFF	TGTGCCTGGAGTCCTCGACAGGGTGTGACTAATGAAAAACTGTTTTTT
TRBV9	-	-	TRBJ1-1	CASSVAGMNTEAFF	TGTGCCAGCAGCGTAGCAGGGATGAACACTGAAGCTTTCTTT